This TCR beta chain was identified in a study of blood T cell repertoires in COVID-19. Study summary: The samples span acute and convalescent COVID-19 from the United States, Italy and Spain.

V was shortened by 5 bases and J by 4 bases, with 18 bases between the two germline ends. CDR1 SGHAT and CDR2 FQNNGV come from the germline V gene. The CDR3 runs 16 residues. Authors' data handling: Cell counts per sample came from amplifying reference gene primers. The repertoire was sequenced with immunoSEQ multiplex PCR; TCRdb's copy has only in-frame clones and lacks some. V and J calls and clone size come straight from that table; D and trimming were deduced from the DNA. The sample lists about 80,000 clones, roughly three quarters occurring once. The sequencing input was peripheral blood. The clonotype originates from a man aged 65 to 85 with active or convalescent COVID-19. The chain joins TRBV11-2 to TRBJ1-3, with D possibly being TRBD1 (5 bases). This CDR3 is CASSPNVGGLGNTIYF. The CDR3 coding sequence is TGTGCCAGCAGCCCAAACGTCGGGGGTTTGGGAAACACCATATATTTT.